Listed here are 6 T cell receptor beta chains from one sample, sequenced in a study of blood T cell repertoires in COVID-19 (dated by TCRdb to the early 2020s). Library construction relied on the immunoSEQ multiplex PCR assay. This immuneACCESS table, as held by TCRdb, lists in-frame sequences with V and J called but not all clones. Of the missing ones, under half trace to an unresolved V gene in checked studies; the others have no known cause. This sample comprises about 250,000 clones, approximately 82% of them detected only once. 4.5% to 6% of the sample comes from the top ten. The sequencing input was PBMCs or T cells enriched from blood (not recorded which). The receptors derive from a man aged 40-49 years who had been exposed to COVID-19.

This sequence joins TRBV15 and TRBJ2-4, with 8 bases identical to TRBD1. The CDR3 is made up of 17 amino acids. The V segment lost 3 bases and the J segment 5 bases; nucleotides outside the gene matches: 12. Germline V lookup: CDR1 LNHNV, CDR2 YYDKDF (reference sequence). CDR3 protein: CATSSTGQGANENIQYF. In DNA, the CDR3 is TGTGCCACCAGCAGCACTGGTCAGGGGGCGAATGAAAACATTCAGTACTTC. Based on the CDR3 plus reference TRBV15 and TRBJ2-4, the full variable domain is DAMVIQNPRYQVTQFGKPVTLSCSQTLNHNVMYWYQQKSSQAPKLLFHYYDKDFNNEADTPDNFQSRRPNTSFCFLDIRSPGLGDTAMYLCATSSTGQGANENIQYFGAGTRLSVL.

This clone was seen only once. The CDR3 region has the DNA TGTGCCAGTAGTATAGTAGCTAGCGGGGGGGAGACCCAGTACTTC. Protein sequence: CASSIVASGGETQYF. The rearrangement links TRBV19 to TRBJ2-5; TRBD2 aligns across 11 bases. J lost 5 bases, V lost 1 base, and 3 bases had no gene match. The germline V gene encodes CDR1 LNHDA and CDR2 SQIVND (reference sequence). CDR3 length: 15 residues.

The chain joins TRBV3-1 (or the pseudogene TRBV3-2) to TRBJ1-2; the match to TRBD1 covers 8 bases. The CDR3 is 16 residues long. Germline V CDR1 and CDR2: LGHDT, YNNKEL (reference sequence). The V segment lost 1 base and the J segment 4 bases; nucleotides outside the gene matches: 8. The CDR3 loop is CASSQAQGVRIYGYTF. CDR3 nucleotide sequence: TGTGCCAGCAGCCAAGCACAGGGGGTGAGGATCTATGGCTACACCTTC.

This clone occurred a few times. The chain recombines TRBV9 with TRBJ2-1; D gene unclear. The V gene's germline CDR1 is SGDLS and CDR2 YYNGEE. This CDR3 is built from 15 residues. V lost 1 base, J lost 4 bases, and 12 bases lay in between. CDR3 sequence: CASSVSHQDYNEQFF. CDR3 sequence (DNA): TGTGCCAGCAGCGTAAGTCACCAGGATTACAATGAGCAGTTCTTC.

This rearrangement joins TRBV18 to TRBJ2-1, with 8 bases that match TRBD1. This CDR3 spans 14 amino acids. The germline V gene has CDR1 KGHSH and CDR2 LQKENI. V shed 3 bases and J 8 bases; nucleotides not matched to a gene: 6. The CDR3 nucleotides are TGTGCCAGCTCACCGTTTGACAGGGGCTATGAGCAGTTCTTC. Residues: CASSPFDRGYEQFF.

CDR3 nucleotides: TGTGCCAGCAGCCTGCTGCCCGGTCACAATGAGCAGTTCTTC. Residues: CASSLLPGHNEQFF. The chain carries TRBV5-6 and TRBJ2-1, with no clear D. The CDR3 contains 14 residues. V dropped 4 bases and J dropped 5 bases, with 13 bases sitting between them. Per germline, CDR1 SGHDT and CDR2 YYEEEE.